The 29 T cell receptor beta chains below come from one sample, sequenced in a study of blood T cells in healthy people across ages. Primers used in a second PCR of about 7 to 12 cycles were a sample-barcoded 5' primer and a J-beta primer mix. One entry per CDR3 protein, called by TCRdb with MiXCR from the 5' RACE reads. The sample has around 1,000,000 distinct CDR3 sequences, 20% to 25% seen once. These data also featured in a second study, about T cells of mothers and their children.

What was sequenced was blood. The receptors here all came from a girl aged 2-10 years in good health.

In its sample, this clonotype was seen a few times. The chain carries TRBV28 and TRBJ1-1; D gene ambiguous. Germline CDR1 and CDR2: MDHEN and SYDVKM. The length of the CDR3 is 15 residues. V was shortened by 6 bases and J by 1 base, with 15 bases between the two germline ends. The CDR3 DNA reads TGTGCCAGCAGCTATGTCGTGGACCCGAACACTGAAGCTTTCTTT. It yields the protein CASSYVVDPNTEAFF.

The gene calls are TRBV11-2 and TRBJ2-3, with 7 positions matching TRBD2. The CDR3 is 16 residues long. CDR1 SGHAT and CDR2 FQNNGV come from the germline V gene. The ends lost 5 bases at V and 3 bases at J; junction bases unmatched: 11. The CDR3 loop is CASSPGISGGTDTQYF. The CDR3 region has the DNA TGTGCCAGCAGCCCGGGTATCTCGGGGGGTACAGATACGCAGTATTTT.

Only a few counts were recorded for this clonotype. The chain employs TRBV5-1 and TRBJ2-1; perhaps TRBD1 as D (7 bases). Deletions cut 7 bases from V and 0 bases from J, with 17 bases between. The length of the CDR3 is 16 residues. CDR1 and CDR2 (germline): SGHRS, YFSETQ. CDR3 in amino acids: CASRGGTDNSYNEQFF. The CDR3, as DNA: TGCGCCAGCCGAGGAGGGACAGATAACTCCTACAATGAGCAGTTCTTC.

The sample holds a few counts of this clonotype. V is TRBV19 and J is TRBJ2-5, with TRBD1 as a possible D gene (6 bases). V dropped 3 bases and J dropped 3 bases, with 8 bases sitting between them. The CDR3 is 13 residues long. In germline, CDR1 is LNHDA, CDR2 SQIVND (reference sequence). The CDR3 here is CASSMDREETQYF. CDR3 nucleotide sequence: TGTGCCAGTAGTATGGACAGAGAAGAGACCCAGTACTTC.

This clonotype was found a few times. The CDR3 bases are TGTGCCAGCAGCTTAGGGGTAGCGGACGAGCAGTACTTC. This codes for CASSLGVADEQYF. V and J are TRBV11-2 and TRBJ2-7; maybe TRBD2 (6 bases). The CDR3 is 13 amino acids. CDR1 is SGHAT, CDR2 FQNNGV, per germline. The V end lost 1 base, the J end lost 5 bases, and 9 bases lay between the germline ends.

This clonotype was counted between two and nine times. The chain uses TRBV29-1 and TRBJ2-3, with 10 nucleotides matching TRBD1. V dropped 7 bases and J dropped 1; count of bases not matched to a gene: 2. This CDR3 is 13 amino acids long. CDR1 and CDR2 from the germline V gene are SQVTM and ANQGSEA. CDR3 nucleotides: TGCAGCGAAGGGACAGGGGGCACAGATACGCAGTATTTT. Translation: CSEGTGGTDTQYF.

This clonotype was detected only a few times. One end of the junction is discordant with germline, which a read error may explain. This chain uses TRBV7-2 with TRBJ2-7; TRBD2 matches at 7 bases. This CDR3 has 16 amino acids. Germline assignment: CDR1 SGHTA and CDR2 FQGNSA. CDR3 nucleotide sequence: TGTGCCAGCAGCTTAGATTCGGCTAGCGGCACCTATGAGCAGTACTTC. It is translated as CASSLDSASGTYEQYF.

The chain has TRBV28 and TRBJ1-6; the match to TRBD1 covers 7 bases. The CDR3 spans 13 residues. Germline V gene data show CDR1 as MDHEN and CDR2 as SYDVKM. The trim removed 8 bases at V and 7 bases at J, leaving 5 bases unmatched. Here the CDR3 reads CASGKTGNSPLHF. DNA of the CDR3: TGTGCCAGCGGAAAGACAGGGAATTCACCCCTCCACTTT. The full variable domain, in which reference TRBV28 and TRBJ1-6 provide the parts outside the CDR3, is DVKVTQSSRYLVKRTGEKVFLECVQDMDHENMFWYRQDPGLGLRLIYFSYDVKMKEKGDIPEGYSVSREKKERFSLILESASTNQTSMYLCASGKTGNSPLHFGNGTRLTVT.

The V and J genes are TRBV7-2 and TRBJ2-1, with 10 positions matching TRBD2. The V segment lost 2 bases and the J segment 7 bases; nucleotides outside the gene matches: 14. From germline, CDR1 is SGHTA and CDR2 FQGNSA. The CDR3 runs 18 residues. The chain's CDR3 is CASSLYGPQRGGRNEQFF. CDR3 bases: TGTGCCAGCAGCTTATACGGTCCCCAGCGGGGGGGCCGGAATGAGCAGTTCTTC.

This clonotype has just a few counts. The chain couples TRBV9 to TRBJ1-2; 7 bases match TRBD1. This CDR3 region has 21 residues. The trim removed 3 bases at V and 5 bases at J, leaving 28 bases unmatched. The germline V gene encodes CDR1 SGDLS and CDR2 YYNGEE. The CDR3 DNA sequence: TGTGCCAGCAGCGGAATACGACGTGGTGTCACAGGGGAGGCGGGCATGTATGGCTACACCTTC. Its protein product is CASSGIRRGVTGEAGMYGYTF.

This clonotype has only a few counts. The CDR3 here is CASSQGLEHLGYTF. The CDR3 coding sequence is TGCGCCAGCAGCCAAGGCCTCGAACACCTTGGCTACACCTTC. The chain links TRBV4-3 to TRBJ1-2; D is undetermined. V was trimmed by 1 base and J by 7 bases, leaving 13 bases between them. CDR1 is LGHNA, CDR2 YSLEER, per germline. The CDR3 runs 14 residues.

J is TRBJ1-1 and V is TRBV7-2; D gene unclear. The CDR3 loop spans 12 amino acids. Germline CDR1 SGHTA, CDR2 FQGNSA. The V end was cut by 5 bases, the J end by 1 base, with 5 bases between. CDR3 sequence (DNA): TGTGCCAGCAGCCGCCGGAACACTGAAGCTTTCTTT. Its protein product is CASSRRNTEAFF.

The chain couples TRBV3-1 to TRBJ1-4, with D unresolved. Germline assignment: CDR1 LGHDT and CDR2 YNNKEL (reference sequence). With 5 bases removed from V and 6 bases from J, the gap between germline ends came to 10 bases. CDR3 size: 13 residues. In nucleotides, the CDR3 is TGTGCCAGCAGCAAAGGACTCTATGAAAAACTGTTTTTT. It codes for CASSKGLYEKLFF. The full variable domain, its missing parts supplied by reference TRBV3-1 and TRBJ1-4, is DTAVSQTPKYLVTQMGNDKSIKCEQNLGHDTMYWYKQDSKKFLKIMFSYNNKELIINETVPNRFSPKSPDKAHLNLHINSLELGDSAVYFCASSKGLYEKLFFGSGTQLSVL.

This clonotype was seen a handful of times. The CDR3 coding sequence is TGTGCCAGCAGCTTAGCCCTAGCCTCCTACAATGAGCAGTTCTTC. It specifies CASSLALASYNEQFF. The chain uses TRBV7-3 and TRBJ2-1; the D gene is possibly TRBD2 (5 bases). V gave up 2 bases and J gave up 0 bases, with 8 bases separating them. Germline CDR1 and CDR2: SGHTA and FQGTGA. There are 15 residues in the CDR3.

The DNA for the CDR3 is TGTGCCACCAGTGATTTGGGCAGTTCCACCGGGGAGCTGTTTTTT. Protein sequence: CATSDLGSSTGELFF. The chain recombines TRBV24-1 with TRBJ2-2, with D uncertain. The germline V and J ends were trimmed by 0 bases and 4 bases, with 8 bases remaining between them. The CDR3 is 15 residues long. Germline loops: CDR1 KGHDR, CDR2 SFDVKD.

This clonotype was seen a few times. The V call is TRBV7-3, the J call TRBJ2-1; D not resolved. V was trimmed by 5 bases and J by 7 bases, leaving 9 bases between them. The CDR3 totals 12 residues. Per germline, CDR1 SGHTA and CDR2 FQGTGA. The CDR3 protein is CASSDGRNEQFF. For the CDR3, the DNA is TGTGCCAGCAGCGATGGACGAAATGAGCAGTTCTTC.

The chain is built from TRBV13 and TRBJ2-1; D is perhaps TRBD1 (6 bases). This CDR3 spans 12 amino acids. Trimming left V 5 bases short and J 10 bases short, with 12 bases between. CDR1 and CDR2 (germline): PRHDT, FYEKMQ (reference sequence). In DNA, the CDR3 is TGTGCCAGCAGCGTCCACAGGGAAGAGCAGTTCTTC. As protein: CASSVHREEQFF.

This clonotype has a handful of counts. The chain joins TRBV5-1 to TRBJ2-5, with D possibly called TRBD1 or TRBD2 (5 bases each). Trimming shortened V by 4 bases and J by 5 bases, and 12 bases separated the two germline ends. CDR1 is SGHRS, CDR2 YFSETQ, per germline. The CDR3 extends over 13 amino acids. CDR3: CASSPGRLETQYF. The CDR3 DNA is TGCGCCAGCAGCCCGGGGCGTTTGGAGACCCAGTACTTC.

This rearrangement joins TRBV28 to TRBJ1-1, with TRBD1 matching over 10 bases. With 3 bases clipped from V and 5 bases from J, the junction kept 6 bases outside the gene matches. Looked up from germline, CDR1 is MDHEN and CDR2 is SYDVKM. CDR3 length: 15 residues. In nucleotides, the CDR3 is TGTGCCAGCAGTTTTAGCGGACAGGGGGGGACTGAAGCTTTCTTT. Its protein is CASSFSGQGGTEAFF.

The chain uses TRBV12-3 or TRBV12-4 and TRBJ2-4; D not resolved. Trimming left V 6 bases short and J 7 bases short, with 13 bases between. This CDR3 is 13 amino acids long. The CDR3, as DNA: TGTGCCAGCAGAAACGACGTGGACAACATTCAGTACTTC. Its protein product is CASRNDVDNIQYF.

CDR3 sequence reads: CATSLRQVGPGEAFF. CDR3 in DNA: TGTGCCACCAGTTTGCGACAGGTCGGGCCGGGTGAAGCTTTCTTT. The chain recombines TRBV15 with TRBJ1-1; a possible D gene is TRBD1 (6 bases). Germline lookup yields CDR1 LNHNV and CDR2 YYDKDF (reference sequence). This CDR3 has 15 residues. With 6 bases removed from V and 7 bases from J, the gap between germline ends came to 21 bases.

This chain connects TRBV5-1 to TRBJ2-5; D is possibly TRBD1 (5 bases). The CDR3 has 17 residues. Germline V gives CDR1 SGHRS, CDR2 YFSETQ. V dropped 5 bases and J dropped 1 base, with 21 bases sitting between them. CDR3 bases: TGCGCCAGCAGAGGGGTTGGAAGTCTGGACATCCAAGAGACCCAGTACTTC. This gives the protein CASRGVGSLDIQETQYF.

The gene calls are TRBV20-1 and TRBJ2-2; no definite D call. The V end lost 6 bases, the J end lost 2 bases, and 10 bases lay between the germline ends. The V gene's germline CDR1 is DFQATT and CDR2 SNEGSKA (reference sequence). This CDR3 is 13 amino acids long. This CDR3 is CSARTLNTGELFF. The CDR3 nucleotides read TGCAGTGCACGGACCCTCAACACCGGGGAGCTGTTTTTT.

This chain connects TRBV6-1 to TRBJ2-1, with TRBD2 identical over 8 bases. The CDR3 length is 17 residues. V was pared by 6 bases and J by 5 bases, with 15 bases of the junction left unmatched. CDR1 is MNHNS and CDR2 is SASEGT in the germline V gene. The CDR3 DNA follows: TGTGCCAGCAGACACCCGACCGGGACTAGGCAACACAATGAGCAGTTCTTC. The encoded protein is CASRHPTGTRQHNEQFF.

This clonotype was seen a few times. The genes are TRBV10-3 and TRBJ2-1; tentatively, D is TRBD2 (5 bases). V was pared by 6 bases and J by 8 bases, with 14 bases between. Germline-derived CDR1 and CDR2 are ENHRY and SYGVKD. There are 13 residues in the CDR3. Here the CDR3 DNA reads TGTGCCATCAGCGCCACGGGGATGGATGAGCAGTTCTTC. This translates into CAISATGMDEQFF.

There are a few counts of this clonotype. The chain carries TRBV15 and TRBJ2-4; D might be TRBD1 or TRBD2, each matching 6 bases. From germline, CDR1 is LNHNV and CDR2 YYDKDF (reference sequence). V was pared by 3 bases and J by 2 bases, with 20 bases between. The CDR3 length is 18 residues. CDR3 nucleotides: TGTGCCACCAGCAGTCCGGGGGTAGGGGGAGTCTCCAAAAACATTCAGTACTTC. This translates into CATSSPGVGGVSKNIQYF.

The chain combines TRBV29-1 with TRBJ2-1; 9 positions agree with TRBD1. Germline V gene lookup returns CDR1 SQVTM and CDR2 ANQGSEA. Unmatched junction bases numbered 5, after V lost 4 bases and J lost 7 bases. The CDR3 is 13 residues long. CDR3 in amino acids: CSVVWDRENEQFF. CDR3 in DNA: TGCAGCGTTGTATGGGACAGGGAAAATGAGCAGTTCTTC.

The chain is built from TRBV2 and TRBJ2-7; unclear D gene. Trimming stripped 6 bases from V and 3 bases from J, with 6 bases between. CDR1 is SNHLY and CDR2 is FYNNEI in the germline V gene. This CDR3 has 11 amino acids. The CDR3: CASRQFYEQYF. The CDR3 nucleotides are TGTGCCAGCAGACAGTTCTACGAGCAGTACTTC.

The V call is TRBV7-2, the J call TRBJ1-4, with D hard to call. Trimming stripped 3 bases from V and 4 bases from J, with 9 bases between. The CDR3 extends over 14 amino acids. Germline values: CDR1 SGHTA, CDR2 FQGNSA. The CDR3 bases are TGTGCCAGCAGCTTTGACACCCTTAATGAAAAACTGTTTTTT. This translates into CASSFDTLNEKLFF.